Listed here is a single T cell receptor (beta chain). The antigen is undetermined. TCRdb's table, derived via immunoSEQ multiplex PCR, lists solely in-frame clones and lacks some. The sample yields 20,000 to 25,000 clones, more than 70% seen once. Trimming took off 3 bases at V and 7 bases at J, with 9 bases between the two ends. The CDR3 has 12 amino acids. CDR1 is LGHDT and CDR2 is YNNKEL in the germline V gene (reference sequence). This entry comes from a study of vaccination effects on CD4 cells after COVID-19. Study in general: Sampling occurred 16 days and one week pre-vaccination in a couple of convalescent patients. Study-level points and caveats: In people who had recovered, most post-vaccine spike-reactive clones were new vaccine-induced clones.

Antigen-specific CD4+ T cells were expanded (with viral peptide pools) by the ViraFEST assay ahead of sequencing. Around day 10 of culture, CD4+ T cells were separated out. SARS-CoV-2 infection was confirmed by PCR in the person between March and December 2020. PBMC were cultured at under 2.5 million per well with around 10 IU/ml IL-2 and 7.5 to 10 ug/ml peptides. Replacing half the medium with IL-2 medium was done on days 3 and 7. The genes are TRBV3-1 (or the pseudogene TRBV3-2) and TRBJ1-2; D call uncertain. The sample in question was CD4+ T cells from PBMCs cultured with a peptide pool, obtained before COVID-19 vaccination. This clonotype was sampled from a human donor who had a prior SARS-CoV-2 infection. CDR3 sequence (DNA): TGTGCCAGCAGCCACGTCGGATCTGGCTACACCTTC. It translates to CASSHVGSGYTF.